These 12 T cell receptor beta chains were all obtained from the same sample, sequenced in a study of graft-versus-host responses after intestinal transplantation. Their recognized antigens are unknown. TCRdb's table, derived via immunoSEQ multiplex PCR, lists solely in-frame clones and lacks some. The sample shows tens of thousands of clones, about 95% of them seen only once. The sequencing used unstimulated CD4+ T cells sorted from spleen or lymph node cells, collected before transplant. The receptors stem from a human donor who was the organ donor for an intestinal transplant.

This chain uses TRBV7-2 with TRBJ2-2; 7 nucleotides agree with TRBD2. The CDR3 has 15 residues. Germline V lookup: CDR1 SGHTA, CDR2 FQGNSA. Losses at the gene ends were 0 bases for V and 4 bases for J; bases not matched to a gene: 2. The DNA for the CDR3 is TGTGCCAGCAGCTTAGCGGGGACTATCACCGGGGAGCTGTTTTTT. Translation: CASSLAGTITGELFF. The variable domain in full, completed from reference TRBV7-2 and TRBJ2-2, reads GAGVSQSPSNKVTEKGKDVELRCDPISGHTALYWYRQSLGQGLEFLIYFQGNSAPDKSGLPSDRFSAERTGGSVSTLTIQRTQQEDSAVYLCASSLAGTITGELFFGEGSRLTVL.

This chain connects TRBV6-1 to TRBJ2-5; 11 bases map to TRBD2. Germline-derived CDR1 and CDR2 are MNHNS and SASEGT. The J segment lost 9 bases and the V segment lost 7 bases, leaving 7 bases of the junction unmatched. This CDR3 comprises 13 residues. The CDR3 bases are TGTGCCAGCATCGGACTAGCGGGCGGTGCCCAGTACTTC. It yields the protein CASIGLAGGAQYF.

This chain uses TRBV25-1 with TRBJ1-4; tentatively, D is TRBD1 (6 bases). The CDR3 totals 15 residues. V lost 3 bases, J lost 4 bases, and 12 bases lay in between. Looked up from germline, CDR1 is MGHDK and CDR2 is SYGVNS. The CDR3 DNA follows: TGTGCCAGCAGTGAGACAGGTCGGCGTAATGAAAAACTGTTTTTT. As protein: CASSETGRRNEKLFF.

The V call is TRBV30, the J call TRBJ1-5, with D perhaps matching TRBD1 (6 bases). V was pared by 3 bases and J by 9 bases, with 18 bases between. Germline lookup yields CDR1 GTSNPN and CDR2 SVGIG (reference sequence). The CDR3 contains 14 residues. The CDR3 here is CAWRDRDDLLPQHF. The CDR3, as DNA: TGTGCCTGGAGGGACAGAGACGATTTGTTGCCCCAGCATTTT. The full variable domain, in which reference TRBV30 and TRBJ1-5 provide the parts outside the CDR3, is SQTIHQWPATLVQPVGSPLSLECTVEGTSNPNLYWYRQAAGRGLQLLFYSVGIGQISSEVPQNLSASRPQDRQFILSSKKLLLSDSGFYLCAWRDRDDLLPQHFGDGTRLSIL.

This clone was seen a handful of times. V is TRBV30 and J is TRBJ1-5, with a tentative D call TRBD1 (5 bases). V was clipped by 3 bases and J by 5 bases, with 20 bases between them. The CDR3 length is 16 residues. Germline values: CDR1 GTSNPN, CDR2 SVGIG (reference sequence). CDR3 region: CAWSPPWGTAYQPQHF. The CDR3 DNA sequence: TGTGCCTGGAGCCCTCCCTGGGGGACGGCGTATCAGCCCCAGCATTTT. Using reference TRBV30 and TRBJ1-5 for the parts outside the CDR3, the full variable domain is SQTIHQWPATLVQPVGSPLSLECTVEGTSNPNLYWYRQAAGRGLQLLFYSVGIGQISSEVPQNLSASRPQDRQFILSSKKLLLSDSGFYLCAWSPPWGTAYQPQHFGDGTRLSIL.

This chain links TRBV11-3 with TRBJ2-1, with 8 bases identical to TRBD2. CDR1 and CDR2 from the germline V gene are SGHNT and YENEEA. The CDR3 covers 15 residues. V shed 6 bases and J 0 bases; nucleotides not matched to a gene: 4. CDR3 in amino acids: CASSRGGSSYNEQFF. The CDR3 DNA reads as TGTGCCAGCAGTCGGGGGGGGAGCTCCTACAATGAGCAGTTCTTC.

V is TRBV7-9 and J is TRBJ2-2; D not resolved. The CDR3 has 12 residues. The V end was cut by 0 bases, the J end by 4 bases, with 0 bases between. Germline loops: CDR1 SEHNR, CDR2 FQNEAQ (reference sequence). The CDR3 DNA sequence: TGTGCCAGCAGCTTAGCCACCGGGGAGCTGTTTTTT. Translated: CASSLATGELFF.

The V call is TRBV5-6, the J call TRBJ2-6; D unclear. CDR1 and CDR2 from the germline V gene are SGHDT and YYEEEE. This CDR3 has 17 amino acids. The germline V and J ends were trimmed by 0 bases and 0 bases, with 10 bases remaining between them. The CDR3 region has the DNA TGTGCCAGCAGCTTGGCCGGTCGGCTCTCTGGGGCCAACGTCCTGACTTTC. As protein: CASSLAGRLSGANVLTF.

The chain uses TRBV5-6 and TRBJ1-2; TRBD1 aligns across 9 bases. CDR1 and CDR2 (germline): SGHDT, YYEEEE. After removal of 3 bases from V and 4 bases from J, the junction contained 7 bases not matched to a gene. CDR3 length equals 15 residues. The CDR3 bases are TGTGCCAGCAGCTGGAGGGACAGGGATGGCTATGGCTACACCTTC. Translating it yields CASSWRDRDGYGYTF.

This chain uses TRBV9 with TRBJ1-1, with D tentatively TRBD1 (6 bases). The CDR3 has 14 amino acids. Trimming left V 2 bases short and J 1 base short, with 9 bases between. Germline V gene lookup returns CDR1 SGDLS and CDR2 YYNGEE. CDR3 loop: CASSVTGQNTEAFF. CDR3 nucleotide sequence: TGTGCCAGCAGCGTGACAGGTCAGAACACTGAAGCTTTCTTT.

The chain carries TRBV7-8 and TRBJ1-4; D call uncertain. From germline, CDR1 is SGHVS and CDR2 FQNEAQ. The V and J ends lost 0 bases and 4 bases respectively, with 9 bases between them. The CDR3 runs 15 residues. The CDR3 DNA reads TGTGCCAGCAGCTTAGCGGAACAGAGTAATGAAAAACTGTTTTTT. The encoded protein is CASSLAEQSNEKLFF.

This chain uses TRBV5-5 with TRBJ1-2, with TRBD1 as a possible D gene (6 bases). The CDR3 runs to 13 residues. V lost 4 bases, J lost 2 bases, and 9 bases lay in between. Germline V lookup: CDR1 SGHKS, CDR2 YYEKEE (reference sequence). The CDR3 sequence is CASSLDRNYGYTF. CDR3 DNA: TGTGCCAGCAGCCTTGACAGGAACTATGGCTACACCTTC. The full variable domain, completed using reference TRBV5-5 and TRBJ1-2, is DAGVTQSPTHLIKTRGQQVTLRCSPISGHKSVSWYQQVLGQGPQFIFQYYEKEERGRGNFPDRFSARQFPNYSSELNVNALLLGDSALYLCASSLDRNYGYTFGSGTRLTVV.